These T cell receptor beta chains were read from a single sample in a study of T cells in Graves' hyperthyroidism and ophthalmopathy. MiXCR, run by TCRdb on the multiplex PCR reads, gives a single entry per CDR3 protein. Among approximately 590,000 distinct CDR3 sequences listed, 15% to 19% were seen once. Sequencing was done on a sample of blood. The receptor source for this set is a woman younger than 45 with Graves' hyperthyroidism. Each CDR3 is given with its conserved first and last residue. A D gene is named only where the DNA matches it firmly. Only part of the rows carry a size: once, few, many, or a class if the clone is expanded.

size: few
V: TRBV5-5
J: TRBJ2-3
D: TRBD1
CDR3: CASSSTGDQADTQYF
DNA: TGTGCCAGCAGCTCTACAGGGGATCAGGCAGATACGCAGTATTTT

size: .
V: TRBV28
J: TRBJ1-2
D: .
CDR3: CASSFSDTYGYTF
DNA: TGTGCCAGCAGTTTTTCGGACACCTATGGCTACACCTTC

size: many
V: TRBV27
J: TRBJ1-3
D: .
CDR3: CASSSAVDSGNTIYF
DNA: TGTGCCAGCAGTTCGGCAGTGGACTCTGGAAACACCATATATTTT

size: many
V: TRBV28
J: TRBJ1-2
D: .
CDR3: CASSPVATIYGYTF
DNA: TGTGCCAGCAGCCCCGTGGCGACCATCTATGGCTACACCTTC

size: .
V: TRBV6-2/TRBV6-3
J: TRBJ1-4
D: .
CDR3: CASMRSVTNEKLFF
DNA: TGTGCCAGCATGCGGAGTGTAACTAATGAAAAACTGTTTTTT

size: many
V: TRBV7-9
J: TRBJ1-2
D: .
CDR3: CASSSPTGLSYGYTF
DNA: TGTGCCAGCAGCTCCCCGACGGGACTTTCCTATGGCTACACCTTC

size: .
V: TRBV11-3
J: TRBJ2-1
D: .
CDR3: CASSPTSTPYNEQFF
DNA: TGTGCCAGCAGCCCAACTAGCACGCCCTACAATGAGCAGTTCTTC

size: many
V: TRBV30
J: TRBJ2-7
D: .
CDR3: CAWSEDLTYEQYF
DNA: TGTGCCTGGAGTGAGGACCTCACCTACGAGCAGTACTTC

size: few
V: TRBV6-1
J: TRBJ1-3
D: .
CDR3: CASSTSGEGGNTIYF
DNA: TGTGCCAGCAGTACCTCAGGGGAAGGAGGAAACACCATATATTTT

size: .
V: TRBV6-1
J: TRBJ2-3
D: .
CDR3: CASSTLPRSTDTQYF
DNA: TGTGCCAGCAGTACCCTTCCCCGGAGCACAGATACGCAGTATTTT

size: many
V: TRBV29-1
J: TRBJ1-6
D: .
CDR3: CSPKVSLRTGRVINSPLHF
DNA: TGCAGCCCTAAGGTGTCCCTGAGAACAGGGAGGGTCATTAATTCACCCCTCCACTTT

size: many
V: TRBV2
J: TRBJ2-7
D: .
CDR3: CASKASWGHEQYF
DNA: TGTGCCAGCAAGGCTAGCTGGGGTCACGAGCAGTACTTC

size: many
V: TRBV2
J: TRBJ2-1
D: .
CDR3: CASSDGGVRQGIRYNEQFF
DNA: TGTGCCAGCAGTGACGGGGGCGTTCGACAGGGAATAAGGTACAATGAGCAGTTCTTC

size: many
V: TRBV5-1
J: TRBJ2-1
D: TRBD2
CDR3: CASTPGLATNEQFF
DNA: TGCGCCAGCACCCCGGGACTAGCGACCAATGAGCAGTTCTTC

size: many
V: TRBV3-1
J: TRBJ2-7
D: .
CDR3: CASSPGFGEGYEQYF
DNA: TGTGCCAGCAGCCCGGGTTTCGGTGAGGGCTACGAGCAGTACTTC

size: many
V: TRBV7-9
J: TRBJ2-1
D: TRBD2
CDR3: CASSSGTSGSLQFF
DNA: TGTGCCAGCAGTTCCGGGACTAGCGGGAGTTTGCAGTTCTTC

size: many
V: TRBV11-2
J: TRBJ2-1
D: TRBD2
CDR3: CASSLEAGLAGEFPRFF
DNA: TGTGCCAGCAGCTTAGAAGCGGGACTAGCGGGAGAGTTTCCGCGGTTCTTC

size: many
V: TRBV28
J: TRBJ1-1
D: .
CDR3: CASSLNRRGRDAFF
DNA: TGTGCCAGCAGTTTAAACCGTCGGGGGCGGGATGCTTTCTTT

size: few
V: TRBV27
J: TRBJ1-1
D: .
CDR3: CASRLLNTEAFF
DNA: TGTGCCAGCAGGCTATTGAACACTGAAGCTTTCTTT

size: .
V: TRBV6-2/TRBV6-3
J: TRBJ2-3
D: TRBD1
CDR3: CASSSPTGGTDTQYF
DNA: TGTGCCAGCAGTTCCCCGACAGGGGGCACAGATACGCAGTATTTT

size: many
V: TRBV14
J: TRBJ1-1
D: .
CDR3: CASRLLGNTEAFF
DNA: TGTGCCAGCAGACTACTCGGAAACACTGAAGCTTTCTTT

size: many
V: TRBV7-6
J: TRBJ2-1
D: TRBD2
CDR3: CASSPSASGRARRLNEQFF
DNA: TGTGCCAGCAGCCCCTCGGCTAGCGGGAGGGCCAGACGCCTCAATGAGCAGTTCTTC

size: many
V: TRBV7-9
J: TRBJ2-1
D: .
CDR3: CASSYRLDQNNEQFF
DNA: TGTGCCAGCAGCTATAGACTAGACCAGAACAATGAGCAGTTCTTC

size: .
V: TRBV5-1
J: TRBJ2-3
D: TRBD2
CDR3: CASSSGVSGRSDTQYF
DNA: TGCGCCAGCAGCTCGGGGGTGAGCGGGAGATCCGATACGCAGTATTTT

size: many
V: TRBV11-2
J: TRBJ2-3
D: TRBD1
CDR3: CASSRQGTTDTQYF
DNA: TGTGCCAGCAGCCGACAGGGGACCACAGATACGCAGTATTTT

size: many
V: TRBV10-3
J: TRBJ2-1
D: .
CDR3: CAIGSVSGINEQFF
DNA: TGTGCCATCGGATCAGTTAGTGGGATTAATGAGCAGTTCTTC

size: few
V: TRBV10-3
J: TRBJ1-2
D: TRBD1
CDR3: CAITSTGGNSGYTF
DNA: TGTGCCATCACGTCGACAGGGGGCAACTCTGGCTACACCTTC

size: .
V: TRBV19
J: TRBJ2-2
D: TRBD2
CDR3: CASSVGIAGVRTGELFF
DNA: TGTGCCAGTAGCGTGGGGATAGCGGGAGTACGGACCGGGGAGCTGTTTTTT

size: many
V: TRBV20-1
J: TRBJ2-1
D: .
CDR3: CSVPSGEQMSSYNEQFF
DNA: TGCAGTGTCCCCTCTGGGGAGCAGATGAGCTCCTACAATGAGCAGTTCTTC

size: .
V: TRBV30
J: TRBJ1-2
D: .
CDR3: CAWSTGKGGGTF
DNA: TGTGCCTGGAGTACGGGGAAGGGGGGCGGCACCTTC

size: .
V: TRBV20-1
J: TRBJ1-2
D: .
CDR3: CSARERSEYGYTF
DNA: TGCAGTGCTAGAGAGCGGAGCGAGTATGGCTACACCTTC

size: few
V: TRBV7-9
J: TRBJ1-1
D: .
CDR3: CASSFKMTGLNTEAFF
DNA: TGTGCCAGCAGCTTCAAAATGACAGGCCTCAACACTGAAGCTTTCTTT

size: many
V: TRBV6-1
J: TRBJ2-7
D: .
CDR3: CASSSDRGFYEQYF
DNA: TGTGCCAGCAGTTCGGACAGAGGATTTTACGAGCAGTACTTC

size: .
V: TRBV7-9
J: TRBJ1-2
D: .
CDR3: CASSLESLPYYGYTF
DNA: TGTGCCAGCAGCTTAGAGTCCCTACCGTACTATGGCTACACCTTC

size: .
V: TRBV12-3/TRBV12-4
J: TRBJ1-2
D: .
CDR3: CASSPADYGYTF
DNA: TGTGCCAGCAGTCCCGCGGACTATGGCTACACCTTC

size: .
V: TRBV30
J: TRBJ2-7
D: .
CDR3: CATEVTSWYSYEQYF
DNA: TGTGCCACCGAAGTTACTAGCTGGTACTCCTACGAGCAGTACTTC

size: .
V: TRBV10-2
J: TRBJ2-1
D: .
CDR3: CASRTDSSYNEQFF
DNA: TGCGCCAGCAGGACAGACAGCTCCTACAATGAGCAGTTCTTC

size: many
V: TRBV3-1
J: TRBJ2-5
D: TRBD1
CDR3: CASSQDQTGASVETQYF
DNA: TGTGCCAGCAGCCAAGATCAAACAGGGGCGTCCGTAGAGACCCAGTACTTC

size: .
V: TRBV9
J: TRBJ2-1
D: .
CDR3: CASSAPGRQFF
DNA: TGTGCCAGCAGCGCCCCAGGCCGCCAGTTCTTC

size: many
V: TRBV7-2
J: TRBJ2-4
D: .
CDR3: CASSLERAKNIQYF
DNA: TGTGCCAGCAGCCTTGAGAGAGCCAAAAACATTCAGTACTTC

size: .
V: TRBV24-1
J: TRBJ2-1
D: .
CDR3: CATSDGPNSYNEQFF
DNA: TGTGCCACCAGTGATGGTCCTAACTCCTACAATGAGCAGTTCTTC

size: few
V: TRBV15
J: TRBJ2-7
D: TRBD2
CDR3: CATTPGRTSGRDEQYF
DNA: TGTGCCACCACCCCAGGGAGAACTAGCGGGAGGGATGAGCAGTACTTC

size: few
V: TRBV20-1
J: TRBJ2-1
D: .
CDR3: CSARSGAGEQFF
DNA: TGCAGTGCTAGATCCGGCGCTGGTGAGCAGTTCTTC

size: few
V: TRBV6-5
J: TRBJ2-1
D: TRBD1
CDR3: CASSYGFRGPGDRHEQFF
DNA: TGTGCCAGCAGTTATGGGTTCAGGGGGCCGGGGGATAGGCATGAGCAGTTCTTC

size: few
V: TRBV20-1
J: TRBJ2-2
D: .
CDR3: CSAILQGFSTGELFF
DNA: TGCAGTGCCATCCTCCAGGGGTTTAGCACCGGGGAGCTGTTTTTT

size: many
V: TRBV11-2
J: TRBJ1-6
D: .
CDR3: CASSHLPRGIWDSPLHF
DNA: TGTGCCAGCAGCCACCTCCCCCGAGGGATCTGGGATTCACCCCTCCACTTT

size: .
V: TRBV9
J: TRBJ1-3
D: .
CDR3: CASSVAQGLKGNTIYF
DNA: TGTGCCAGCAGCGTAGCCCAGGGGTTGAAAGGAAACACCATATATTTT

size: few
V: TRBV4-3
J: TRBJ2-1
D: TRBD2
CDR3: CASSLGTSGSRYNEQFF
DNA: TGCGCCAGCAGCCTTGGGACTAGCGGGAGTCGATACAATGAGCAGTTCTTC

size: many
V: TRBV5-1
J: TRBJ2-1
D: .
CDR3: CASSLLSMGRGEQFF
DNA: TGCGCCAGCAGCTTGTTATCTATGGGGAGAGGTGAGCAGTTCTTC

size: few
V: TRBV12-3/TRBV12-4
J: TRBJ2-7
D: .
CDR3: CASSLLAGARLYEQYF
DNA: TGTGCCAGCAGTTTACTGGCCGGTGCCCGTCTCTACGAGCAGTACTTC

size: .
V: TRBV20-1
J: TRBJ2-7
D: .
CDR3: CSARVLITGPYEQYF
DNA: TGCAGTGCTAGAGTTTTAATAACCGGACCCTACGAGCAGTACTTC

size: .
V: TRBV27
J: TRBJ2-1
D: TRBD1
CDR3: CASSLDRWNNEQFF
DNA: TGTGCCAGCAGTTTGGACAGGTGGAACAATGAGCAGTTCTTC

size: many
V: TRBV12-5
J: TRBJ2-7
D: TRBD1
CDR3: CASGPPGTGNEQYF
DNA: TGTGCTAGTGGTCCACCCGGGACAGGGAACGAGCAGTACTTC

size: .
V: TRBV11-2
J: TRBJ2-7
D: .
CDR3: CASSARGHYEQYF
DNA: TGTGCCAGCAGCGCACGGGGCCACTACGAGCAGTACTTC

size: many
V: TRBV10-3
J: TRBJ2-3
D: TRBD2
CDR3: CAISGKSGSPPDTQYF
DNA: TGTGCCATCAGTGGGAAAAGCGGGAGCCCGCCAGATACGCAGTATTTT